Presented here are 21 T cell receptor beta chains from one specimen sequenced in a study of blood T cell repertoires in COVID-19. Clones were sequenced by immunoSEQ multiplex PCR, and TCRdb holds only the in-frame ones, with some missing. The sample lists over 250,000 clones; more than 70% were seen once. The sample comprised PBMCs or T cells enriched from blood (not recorded which). These TCRs come from a woman in her 30s who had recovered from COVID-19.

This clone was recorded once. The CDR3 protein is CASSIDRYKRGYTF. In DNA form, the CDR3 reads TGTGCCAGCAGTATCGACAGATACAAAAGGGGCTACACCTTC. The chain combines TRBV6-5 with TRBJ1-2; weak D call: TRBD1 (5 bases). V was cut by 5 bases and J by 8 bases, with 18 bases left in between. This CDR3 spans 14 amino acids. Germline CDR1 reads MNHEY; CDR2 reads SVGAGI.

The genes are TRBV4-3 and TRBJ1-2; D possibly corresponds to TRBD1 (6 bases). V lost 0 bases and J 7 bases, leaving 12 bases between the germline ends. CDR1 and CDR2 from the germline V gene are LGHNA and YSLEER. The CDR3 has 14 amino acids. The CDR3 nucleotides are TGCGCCAGCAGCCAAGAAAACAGGGCTGGTGGCTACACCTTC. Protein sequence: CASSQENRAGGYTF.

Here the CDR3 reads CSVNRGPDTEAFF. Written as DNA, the CDR3 is TGCAGCGTTAACAGGGGGCCGGACACTGAAGCTTTCTTT. This chain joins TRBV29-1 and TRBJ1-1; TRBD1 matches at 9 bases. The J segment lost 3 bases and the V segment lost 5 bases, leaving 4 bases of the junction unmatched. Germline-derived CDR1 and CDR2 are SQVTM and ANQGSEA. The CDR3 runs to 13 residues. The full variable domain, rest sourced from reference TRBV29-1 and TRBJ1-1, is SAVISQKPSRDICQRGTSLTIQCQVDSQVTMMFWYRQQPGQSLTLIATANQGSEATYESGFVIDKFPISRPNLTFSTLTVSNMSPEDSSIYLCSVNRGPDTEAFFGQGTRLTVV.

The chain has TRBV19 and TRBJ2-2, with 7 bases fitting TRBD1. Per the germline V gene, CDR1 is LNHDA and CDR2 is SQIVND (reference sequence). This CDR3 is built from 15 residues. The V segment lost 3 bases and the J segment 2 bases; nucleotides outside the gene matches: 3. The CDR3 DNA reads as TGTGCCAGTAGTATGTGGACAGGTAACACCGGGGAGCTGTTTTTT. It is translated as CASSMWTGNTGELFF. The full variable domain, in which reference TRBV19 and TRBJ2-2 provide the parts outside the CDR3, is DGGITQSPKYLFRKEGQNVTLSCEQNLNHDAMYWYRQDPGQGLRLIYYSQIVNDFQKGDIAEGYSVSREKKESFPLTVTSAQKNPTAFYLCASSMWTGNTGELFFGEGSRLTVL.

The chain recombines TRBV6-1 with TRBJ1-4; no clear D. Trimming removed 3 bases from V and 5 bases from J, with 16 bases in between. CDR3 size: 16 residues. The germline V gene has CDR1 MNHNS and CDR2 SASEGT. CDR3 DNA sequence: TGTGCCAGCAGTGAGGGCAGCCACGCTGGGAATGAAAAACTGTTTTTT. Encoded protein: CASSEGSHAGNEKLFF.

This clone was detected once. V is TRBV19 and J is TRBJ2-3; TRBD2 matches 8 bases. The germline CDR1 and CDR2 sequences are LNHDA and SQIVND (reference sequence). This CDR3 contains 18 residues. V lost 2 bases, J lost 1 base, and 11 bases stayed unmatched. The CDR3 DNA is TGTGCCAGTAGTATAATAGGTGGGAGCGGGGGACGCACAGATACGCAGTATTTT. This sequence encodes CASSIIGGSGGRTDTQYF.

This sequence joins TRBV5-1 and TRBJ2-5, with D perhaps TRBD2 (6 bases). The CDR3 has 14 amino acids. Trimming took 1 base from V and 2 from J, leaving 9 bases between them. Germline lookup yields CDR1 SGHRS and CDR2 YFSETQ. The CDR3 DNA reads TGCGCCAGCAGCTTGATAGCGGTACAAGAGACCCAGTACTTC. Its translation: CASSLIAVQETQYF.

This clone was recorded only once. The V and J genes are TRBV28 and TRBJ2-5; D gene unclear. V was shortened by 4 bases and J by 7 bases, with 19 bases between the two germline ends. This CDR3 is 15 amino acids long. Germline V gene lookup returns CDR1 MDHEN and CDR2 SYDVKM. In DNA, the CDR3 is TGTGCCAGCAGTTCTCTCCTAGTGGTCCGAGGGACCCAGTACTTC. Translation: CASSSLLVVRGTQYF. The full variable domain, its missing parts supplied by reference TRBV28 and TRBJ2-5, is DVKVTQSSRYLVKRTGEKVFLECVQDMDHENMFWYRQDPGLGLRLIYFSYDVKMKEKGDIPEGYSVSREKKERFSLILESASTNQTSMYLCASSSLLVVRGTQYFGPGTRLLVL.

CDR3 sequence: CASDTGLSSYEQYF. CDR3 DNA sequence: TGTGCCAGCGATACAGGCTTGAGCTCCTACGAGCAGTACTTC. The V gene is TRBV6-8, the J gene TRBJ2-7, with D possibly TRBD1 on 5 matching bases. The germline V gene has CDR1 MNHGY and CDR2 SAAAGT. The CDR3 length is 14 residues. The germline V and J ends were trimmed by 8 bases and 0 bases, with 14 bases remaining between them.

Worth noting for this clone: One end of the junction fails to match germline, which may point to a read error. This sequence joins TRBV5-5 and TRBJ1-2; 9 positions agree with TRBD1. This CDR3 contains 14 residues. From germline, CDR1 is SGHKS and CDR2 YYEKEE (reference sequence). The chain's CDR3 is CASSSFMGDRVLIF. The CDR3 bases are TGTGCCAGCAGCTCATTCATGGGGGACAGGGTTCTCATCTTC.

Only a few counts were recorded for this clone. This chain links TRBV5-4 with TRBJ2-1; 8 bases agree with TRBD2. CDR1 SGHNT and CDR2 YYREEE come from the germline V gene (reference sequence). This CDR3 is built from 16 residues. Unmatched junction bases numbered 6, after V lost 1 base and J lost 3 bases. The CDR3 sequence: CASSLNLAGGYNEQFF. The CDR3 bases are TGTGCCAGCAGCTTGAACTTGGCGGGGGGCTACAATGAGCAGTTCTTC.

The chain couples TRBV7-2 to TRBJ2-6; 9 bases align to TRBD1. The germline V gene has CDR1 SGHTA and CDR2 FQGNSA. V was pared by 3 bases and J by 0 bases, with 6 bases of the junction left unmatched. CDR3 length equals 18 residues. The CDR3, as DNA: TGTGCCAGCAGCTTCAGGACAGGGGTCCGCTCTGGGGCCAACGTCCTGACTTTC. Amino acids: CASSFRTGVRSGANVLTF.

The gene calls are TRBV24-1 and TRBJ1-2; maybe TRBD1 (5 bases). CDR3 length equals 15 residues. Germline lookup yields CDR1 KGHDR and CDR2 SFDVKD. The ends were cut back, 5 bases at V and 1 base at J, with 13 bases in the middle. CDR3 bases: TGTGCCACCAGTGCCCCCTCAGGGAATAACTATGGCTACACCTTC. Encoded protein: CATSAPSGNNYGYTF.

This clone was seen only once. The chain recombines TRBV7-2 with TRBJ2-5; 9 bases line up with TRBD2. CDR1 and CDR2 from the germline V gene are SGHTA and FQGNSA. Losses at the gene ends were 2 bases for V and 3 bases for J; bases not matched to a gene: 7. This CDR3 has 16 residues. The CDR3, as DNA: TGTGCCAGCAGCTTATTATGGCTAGCGGGGAAAGAGACCCAGTACTTC. Its protein product is CASSLLWLAGKETQYF.

Here the CDR3 DNA reads TGTGCCAGCAGCCAACCAGGGGCGTGGACTGAAGCTTTCTTT. It yields the protein CASSQPGAWTEAFF. This chain links TRBV14 with TRBJ1-1; TRBD1 is a possible D gene (6 bases). CDR3 length: 14 amino acids. The V end lost 2 bases, the J end lost 5 bases, and 12 bases lay between the germline ends. Germline CDR1 and CDR2: SGHDN and FVKESK.

This clone has a single count. This chain links TRBV7-6 with TRBJ2-1, with 8 nucleotides matching TRBD2. The CDR3 covers 16 residues. Germline CDR1 reads SGHVS; CDR2 reads FNYEAQ. V lost 0 bases to trimming and J lost 3 bases; unmatched junction nucleotides: 4. The CDR3 protein is CASSLAGAGGYNEQFF. The CDR3 bases are TGTGCCAGCAGCTTAGCAGGCGCGGGGGGCTACAATGAGCAGTTCTTC.

J is TRBJ2-3 and V is TRBV4-1, with D perhaps matching TRBD2 (5 bases). With 0 bases removed from V and 2 bases from J, the gap between germline ends came to 12 bases. The CDR3 runs to 16 residues. Germline lookup yields CDR1 MGHRA and CDR2 YSYEKL. This CDR3 reads CASSQDRASPTDTQYF. CDR3 nucleotide sequence: TGCGCCAGCAGCCAAGATCGGGCTAGCCCCACAGATACGCAGTATTTT.

This CDR3 is CASSLEGLNEKLFF. CDR3 DNA sequence: TGTGCCAGCAGCTTGGAGGGGTTGAATGAAAAACTGTTTTTT. The V and J genes are TRBV5-5 and TRBJ1-4; a possible D gene is TRBD1 (5 bases). This CDR3 contains 14 residues. The germline V gene has CDR1 SGHKS and CDR2 YYEKEE (reference sequence). V was cut by 0 bases and J by 5 bases, with 8 bases left in between.

The chain recombines TRBV4-1 with TRBJ1-5, with D possibly matching TRBD1 (5 bases). V lost 6 bases to trimming and J lost 0 bases, with 12 bases between them. The CDR3 covers 15 residues. CDR1 and CDR2 from the germline V gene are MGHRA and YSYEKL. CDR3 residues: CASRLQANSNQPQHF. CDR3 coding DNA: TGCGCCAGCAGGTTACAGGCAAATAGCAATCAGCCCCAGCATTTT.

The chain recombines TRBV11-2 with TRBJ2-3; 11 positions agree with TRBD2. CDR1 is SGHAT, CDR2 FQNNGV, per germline. CDR3 length: 18 amino acids. Trimming at V came to 5 bases and at J to 0 bases, leaving 10 bases not matched to a gene. CDR3 DNA sequence: TGTGCCAGCAGCCCGGGACTAGCGGTTTTAACTAGCACAGATACGCAGTATTTT. Translating it yields CASSPGLAVLTSTDTQYF. The variable domain in full, with the rest retrieved from reference TRBV11-2 and TRBJ2-3, is EAGVAQSPRYKIIEKRQSVAFWCNPISGHATLYWYQQILGQGPKLLIQFQNNGVVDDSQLPKDRFSAERLKGVDSTLKIQPAKLEDSAVYLCASSPGLAVLTSTDTQYFGPGTRLTVL.

The chain couples TRBV2 to TRBJ1-1; D remains ambiguous. The length of the CDR3 is 14 residues. Trimming took 4 bases from V and 3 from J, leaving 12 bases between them. Germline CDR1 is SNHLY and CDR2 is FYNNEI. This CDR3 is CASSVASRDTEAFF. The CDR3 DNA reads as TGTGCCAGCAGTGTGGCAAGCCGGGACACTGAAGCTTTCTTT. Full variable domain (remainder filled in from reference TRBV2 and TRBJ1-1): EPEVTQTPSHQVTQMGQEVILRCVPISNHLYFYWYRQILGQKVEFLVSFYNNEISEKSEIFDDQFSVERPDGSNFTLKIRSTKLEDSAMYFCASSVASRDTEAFFGQGTRLTVV.